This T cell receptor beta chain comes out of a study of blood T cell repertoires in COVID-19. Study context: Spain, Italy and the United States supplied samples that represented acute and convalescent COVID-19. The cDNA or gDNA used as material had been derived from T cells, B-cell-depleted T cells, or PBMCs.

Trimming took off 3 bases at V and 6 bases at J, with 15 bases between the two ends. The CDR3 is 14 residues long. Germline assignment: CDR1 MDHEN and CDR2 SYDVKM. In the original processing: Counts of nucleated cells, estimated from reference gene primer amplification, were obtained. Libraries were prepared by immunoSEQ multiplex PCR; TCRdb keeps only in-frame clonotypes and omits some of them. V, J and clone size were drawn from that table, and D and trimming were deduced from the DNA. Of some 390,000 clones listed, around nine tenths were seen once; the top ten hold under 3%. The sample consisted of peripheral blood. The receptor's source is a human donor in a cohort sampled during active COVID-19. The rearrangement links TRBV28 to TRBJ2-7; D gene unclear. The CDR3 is CASSFSSRRGEQYF. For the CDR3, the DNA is TGTGCCAGCAGTTTCTCTTCCCGACGAGGCGAGCAGTACTTC.